A selection of T cell receptor beta chains follows, all from one sample in a study of T cells after somatic rescue of genetic block. Measured with immunoSEQ multiplex PCR; TCRdb has only the in-frame clones, and not every one. The sample lists around 67,000 clones, 92% occurring once. Sequenced material: peripheral blood mononuclear cells (PBMCs). The receptor source for this set is a man in his forties or fifties. The CDR3 runs from the conserved cysteine through the conserved F or W. D genes are given only for firm matches. Clone sizes are given selectively: once, few, many, or a class where the clone is expanded.

TGTGCCAGCAGCTTTGGCGACGGAAGCAATCAGCCCCAGCATTTT CASSFGDGSNQPQHF once NA TRBJ1-5 TRBV7-6
TGTGCCAGCAGCTTTAACAGCTACTCCACAGATACGCAGTATTTT CASSFNSYSTDTQYF NA NA TRBJ2-3 TRBV5-4
TGTGCCAGCAGTGAAAGCGCCGACTCCTACGAGCAGTACTTC CASSESADSYEQYF NA NA TRBJ2-7 TRBV6-4
TGCGCCAGCAGCCAAGAAGGGGGTAACTCTGGGGCCAACGTCCTGACTTTC CASSQEGGNSGANVLTF once NA TRBJ2-6 TRBV4-1
TGTGCCAGCAGCGTTCAAAAGGGATCGGTCTCTAATGGCTACACCTTC CASSVQKGSVSNGYTF NA NA TRBJ1-2 TRBV9
TGTGCCATAGCAAACGACTTCTTCTCCTACGAGCAGTACTTC CAIANDFFSYEQYF NA NA TRBJ2-7 TRBV10-3
TGTGCCAGTAGATCGGAGGGTGGGAATGAAAAACTGTTTTTT CASRSEGGNEKLFF NA NA TRBJ1-4 TRBV19
TGTGCCAGCAGGCATGGGGTGCCCCCGAACACCGGGGAGCTGTTTTTT CASRHGVPPNTGELFF NA NA TRBJ2-2 TRBV2
TGTGCCAGCAGCGCCCCCCCCGGACAGCTGTACAATGAGCAGTTCTTC CASSAPPGQLYNEQFF NA NA TRBJ2-1 TRBV9
TGTGCCAGTGTGGACAGGGGGCTTTCACCCCTCCACTTT CASVDRGLSPLHF NA TRBD1 TRBJ1-6 TRBV19
TGTGCCATCAGCGCGGGACAGGGAGACTATGGCTACACCTTC CAISAGQGDYGYTF NA TRBD1 TRBJ1-2 TRBV10-3
TGTGCCAGCAGCCAACGGGGAAGGGCCCCAGTGGACACTGAAGCTTTCTTT CASSQRGRAPVDTEAFF few NA TRBJ1-1 TRBV4-2
TGCGCCAGCAGCGAGACTAGCGGCTCTGGGGCCAACGTCCTGACTTTC CASSETSGSGANVLTF NA TRBD2 TRBJ2-6 TRBV4-3
TGTGCCAGCAGTCCAGCAGGGGGAAATTCACCCCTCCACTTT CASSPAGGNSPLHF once TRBD1 TRBJ1-6 TRBV19
TGTGCCAGCAGCTTAGGTCAGGGAAATAGTGGCTACACCTTC CASSLGQGNSGYTF NA NA TRBJ1-2 TRBV7-9
TGCGCCAGCAGCCAAGAATGGACAGTCGGCTACGAGCAGTACTTC CASSQEWTVGYEQYF NA NA TRBJ2-7 TRBV4-1
TGTGCCAGTATACCGGGGACCGGCACAGATACGCAGTATTTT CASIPGTGTDTQYF once NA TRBJ2-3 TRBV19
TGTGCCAGCAGCCCACGGGACTGGCTCACTGAAGCTTTCTTT CASSPRDWLTEAFF NA NA TRBJ1-1 TRBV7-9
TGTGCCAGCAGTGAATCGGCTACCTACGAGCAGTACTTC CASSESATYEQYF NA NA TRBJ2-7 TRBV6-1
TGTGCCATCAGTGGAGGCCCCGACTATGGCTACACCTTC CAISGGPDYGYTF NA NA TRBJ1-2 TRBV10-3
TGTGCCAGCAGCTTTAGGAGGGGTGGCCGCGAGCAGTACTTC CASSFRRGGREQYF NA NA TRBJ2-7 TRBV7-9
TGTGCCAGCACCGGGATACTAGCGGGAGGGCTCGGAGAGCAGTTCTTC CASTGILAGGLGEQFF NA TRBD2 TRBJ2-1 TRBV2
TGTGCCAGCAGTGGACAGGTCTATAATTCACCCCTCCACTTT CASSGQVYNSPLHF NA NA TRBJ1-6 TRBV6-1
TGTGCCAGCAGCACTCCCCGGGACAGGGCCTACGAGCAGTACTTC CASSTPRDRAYEQYF NA TRBD1 TRBJ2-7 TRBV11-2
TGTGCCAGTAGAGACAGGGTATCCACCGGGGAGCTGTTTTTT CASRDRVSTGELFF NA TRBD1 TRBJ2-2 TRBV19
TGTGCCAGCAGCTTAGCACCGGGACAGGGGCGCCTCGAGCAGTACTTC CASSLAPGQGRLEQYF NA TRBD1 TRBJ2-7 TRBV7-2
TGTGCCAGCAGTTTATCACTAGCGGGGGGGCCTGGGTACGAGCAGTACTTC CASSLSLAGGPGYEQYF NA TRBD2 TRBJ2-7 TRBV28
TGTGCCAGCAGCTCGTCTCTAGCGGGAGGGGACACCGGGGAGCTGTTTTTT CASSSSLAGGDTGELFF NA TRBD2 TRBJ2-2 TRBV7-9
TGTGCCAGCAGGGAGGGGGTGAACACTGAAGCTTTCTTT CASREGVNTEAFF NA NA TRBJ1-1 TRBV13
TGTGCCAGCAGCTTAAGGCCGGCCGGAGAGACCCAGTACTTC CASSLRPAGETQYF NA NA TRBJ2-5 TRBV7-2
TGTGCCAGCAGTTTGAACAGGGGTCTAGATCAGCCCCAGCATTTT CASSLNRGLDQPQHF NA TRBD1 TRBJ1-5 TRBV28
TGTGCCACCAGCGCCTACTTCCGCACAGGCTCCTACAATGAGCAGTTCTTC CATSAYFRTGSYNEQFF once NA TRBJ2-1 TRBV15
TGTGCCAGCAGCGTAGGCTACAGTCAAAATCAGCCCCAGCATTTT CASSVGYSQNQPQHF NA NA TRBJ1-5 TRBV9
TGTGCCAGCAGCGTAGTTCACGGGAGAACAGCTGAGCAGTTCTTC CASSVVHGRTAEQFF NA NA TRBJ2-1 TRBV9